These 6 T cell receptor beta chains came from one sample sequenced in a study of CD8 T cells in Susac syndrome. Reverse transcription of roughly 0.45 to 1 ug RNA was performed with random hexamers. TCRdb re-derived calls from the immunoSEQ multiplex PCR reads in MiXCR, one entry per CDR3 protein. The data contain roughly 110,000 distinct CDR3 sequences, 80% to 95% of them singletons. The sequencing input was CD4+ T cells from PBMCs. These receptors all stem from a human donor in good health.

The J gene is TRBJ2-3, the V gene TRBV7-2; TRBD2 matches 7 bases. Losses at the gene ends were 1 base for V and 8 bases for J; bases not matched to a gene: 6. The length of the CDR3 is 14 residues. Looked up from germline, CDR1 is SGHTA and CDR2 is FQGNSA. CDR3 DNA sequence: TGTGCCAGCAGCTTAGGGACTAGTAAGATTACGCAGTATTTT. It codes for CASSLGTSKITQYF.

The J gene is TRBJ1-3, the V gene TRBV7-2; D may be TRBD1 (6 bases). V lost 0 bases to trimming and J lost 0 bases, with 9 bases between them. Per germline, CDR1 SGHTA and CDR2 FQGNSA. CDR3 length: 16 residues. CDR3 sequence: CASSLAGGFSGNTIYF. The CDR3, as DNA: TGTGCCAGCAGCTTAGCGGGGGGCTTCTCTGGAAACACCATATATTTT.

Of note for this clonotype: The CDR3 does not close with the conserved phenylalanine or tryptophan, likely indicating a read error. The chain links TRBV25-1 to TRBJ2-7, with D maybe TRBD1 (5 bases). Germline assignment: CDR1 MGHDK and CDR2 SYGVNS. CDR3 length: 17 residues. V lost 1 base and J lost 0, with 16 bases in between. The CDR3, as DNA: TGTGCCAGCAGTGAATGGGGCCCGGAGTACGTCTCCTACGAGCAGTACCTC. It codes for CASSEWGPEYVSYEQYL.

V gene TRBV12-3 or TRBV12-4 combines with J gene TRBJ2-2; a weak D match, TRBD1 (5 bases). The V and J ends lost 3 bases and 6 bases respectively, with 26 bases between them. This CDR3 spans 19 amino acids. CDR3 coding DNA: TGTGCCAGCAGTTTCCTTTTTCGAACAACAAACAGGCCCCCCGGGGAGCTGTTTTTT. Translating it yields CASSFLFRTTNRPPGELFF.

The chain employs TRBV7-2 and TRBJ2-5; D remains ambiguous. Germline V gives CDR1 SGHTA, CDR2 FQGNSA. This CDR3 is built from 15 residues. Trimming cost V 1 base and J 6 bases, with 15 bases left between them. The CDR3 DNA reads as TGTGCCAGCAGCTTAGACGGCAGGAAGACCCAGACCCAGTACTTC. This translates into CASSLDGRKTQTQYF.

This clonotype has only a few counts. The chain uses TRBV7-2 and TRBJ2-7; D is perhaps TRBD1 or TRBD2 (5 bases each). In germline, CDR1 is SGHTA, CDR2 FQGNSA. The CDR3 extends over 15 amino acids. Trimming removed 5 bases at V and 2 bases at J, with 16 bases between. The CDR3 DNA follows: TGTGCCAGCAGCGATGTGGGGACCCCAACCTACGAGCAGTACTTC. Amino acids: CASSDVGTPTYEQYF. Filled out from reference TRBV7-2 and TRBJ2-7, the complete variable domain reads GAGVSQSPSNKVTEKGKDVELRCDPISGHTALYWYRQSLGQGLEFLIYFQGNSAPDKSGLPSDRFSAERTGGSVSTLTIQRTQQEDSAVYLCASSDVGTPTYEQYFGPGTRLTVT.